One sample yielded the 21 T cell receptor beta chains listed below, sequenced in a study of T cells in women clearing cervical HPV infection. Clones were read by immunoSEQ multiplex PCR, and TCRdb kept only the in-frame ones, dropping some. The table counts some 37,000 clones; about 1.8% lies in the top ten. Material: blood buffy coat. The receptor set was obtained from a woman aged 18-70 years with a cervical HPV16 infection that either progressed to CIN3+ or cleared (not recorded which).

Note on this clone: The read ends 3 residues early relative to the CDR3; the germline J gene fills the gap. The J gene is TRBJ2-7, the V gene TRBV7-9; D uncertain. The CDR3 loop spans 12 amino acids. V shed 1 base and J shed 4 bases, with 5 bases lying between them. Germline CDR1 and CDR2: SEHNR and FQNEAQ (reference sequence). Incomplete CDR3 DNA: TGTGCCAGCAGCTTAGGTTCTTACGAG. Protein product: CASSLGSYE. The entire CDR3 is CASSLGSYEQYF.

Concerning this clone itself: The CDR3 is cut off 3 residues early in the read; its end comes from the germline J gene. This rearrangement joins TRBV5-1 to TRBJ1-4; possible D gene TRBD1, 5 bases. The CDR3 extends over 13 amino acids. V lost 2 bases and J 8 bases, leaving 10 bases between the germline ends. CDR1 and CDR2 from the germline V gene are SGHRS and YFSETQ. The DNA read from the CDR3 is TGCGCCAGCAGCTTCGGGGGGAGAGAAAAA. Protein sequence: CASSFGGREK. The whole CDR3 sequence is CASSFGGREKLFF.

The CDR3 bases that were read are TGTGCCAGCAGTTATGGAGCAGGGGTTTACGAG. Residues: CASSYGAGVYE. Given in full, the CDR3 is CASSYGAGVYEQYF. This chain links TRBV6-2 or TRBV6-3 with TRBJ2-7, with D possibly matching TRBD1 (6 bases). Read coverage stops 3 residues before the CDR3 terminus; the germline J gene supplies the remainder. The CDR3 is 14 amino acids. Trimming shortened V by 3 bases and J by 4 bases, and 13 bases separated the two germline ends. Germline V CDR1 and CDR2: MNHEY, SVGEGT.

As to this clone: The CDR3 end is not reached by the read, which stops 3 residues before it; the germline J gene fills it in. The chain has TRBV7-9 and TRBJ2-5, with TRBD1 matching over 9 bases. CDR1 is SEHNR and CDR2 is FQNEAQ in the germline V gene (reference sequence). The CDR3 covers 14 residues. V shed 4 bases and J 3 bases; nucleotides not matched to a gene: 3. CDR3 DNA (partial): TGTGCCAGCAGCTCAGGGACAGGGAAAGAGACC. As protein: CASSSGTGKET. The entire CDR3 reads CASSSGTGKETQYF.

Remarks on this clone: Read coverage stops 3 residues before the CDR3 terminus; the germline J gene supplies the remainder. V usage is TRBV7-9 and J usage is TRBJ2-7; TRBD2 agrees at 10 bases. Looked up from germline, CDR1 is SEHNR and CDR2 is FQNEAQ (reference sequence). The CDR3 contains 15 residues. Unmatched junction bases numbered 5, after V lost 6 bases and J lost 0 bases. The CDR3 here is CASSNSGGPSYEQYF. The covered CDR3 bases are TGTGCCAGCAGTAATAGCGGGGGGCCCTCCTACGAG.

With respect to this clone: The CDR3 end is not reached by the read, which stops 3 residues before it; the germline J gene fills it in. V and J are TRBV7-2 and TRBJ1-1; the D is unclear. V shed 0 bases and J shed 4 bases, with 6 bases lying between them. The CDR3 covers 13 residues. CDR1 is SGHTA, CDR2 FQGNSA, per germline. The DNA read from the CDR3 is TGTGCCAGCAGCTTAGCAGGGCGCACTGAA. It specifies CASSLAGRTE. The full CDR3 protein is CASSLAGRTEAFF.

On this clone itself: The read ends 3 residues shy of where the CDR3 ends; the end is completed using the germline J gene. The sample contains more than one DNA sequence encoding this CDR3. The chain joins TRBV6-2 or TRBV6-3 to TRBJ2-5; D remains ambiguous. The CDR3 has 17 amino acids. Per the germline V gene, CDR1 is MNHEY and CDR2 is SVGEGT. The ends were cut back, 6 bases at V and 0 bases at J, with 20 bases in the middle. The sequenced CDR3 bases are TGTGCCAGCAGCCCCCTGACTGGATCCGCGTACCAAGAGACC. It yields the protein CASSPLTGSAYQET. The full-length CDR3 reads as CASSPLTGSAYQETQYF.

Partial CDR3 DNA: TGTGCCAGCAGTATGACAGGTGAA. Its protein product is CASSMTGE. The complete CDR3 reads CASSMTGEAFF. The rearrangement uses TRBV28 and TRBJ1-1, with D possibly being TRBD1 (6 bases). Coverage ceases 3 residues before the CDR3 finishes, and the germline J gene fills in the end. CDR3 size: 11 residues. The germline gives CDR1 MDHEN, CDR2 SYDVKM. V lost 5 bases and J 7 bases, leaving 8 bases between the germline ends.

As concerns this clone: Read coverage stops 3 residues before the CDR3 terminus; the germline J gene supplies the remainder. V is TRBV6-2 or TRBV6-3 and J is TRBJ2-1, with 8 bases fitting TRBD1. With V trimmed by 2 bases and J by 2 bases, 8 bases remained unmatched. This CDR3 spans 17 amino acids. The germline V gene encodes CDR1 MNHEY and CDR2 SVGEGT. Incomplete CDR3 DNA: TGTGCCAGCAGTTACCCTCCGACAGGGGCCACCTACAATGAG. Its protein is CASSYPPTGATYNE. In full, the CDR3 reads CASSYPPTGATYNEQFF.

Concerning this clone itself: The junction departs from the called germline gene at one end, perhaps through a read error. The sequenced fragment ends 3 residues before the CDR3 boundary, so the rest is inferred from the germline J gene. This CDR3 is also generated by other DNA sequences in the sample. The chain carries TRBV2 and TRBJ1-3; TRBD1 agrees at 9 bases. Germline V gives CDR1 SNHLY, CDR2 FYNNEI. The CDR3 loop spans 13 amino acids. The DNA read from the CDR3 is TGTGCCAGCAGGACAGGGGGAGGAAACACG. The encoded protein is CASRTGGGNT. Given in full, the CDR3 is CASRTGGGNTIYF.

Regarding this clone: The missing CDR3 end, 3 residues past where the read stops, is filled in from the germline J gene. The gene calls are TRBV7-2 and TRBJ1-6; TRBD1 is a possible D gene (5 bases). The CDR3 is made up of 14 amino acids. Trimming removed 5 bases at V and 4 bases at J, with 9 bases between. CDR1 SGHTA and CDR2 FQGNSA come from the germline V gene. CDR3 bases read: TGTGCCAGCAGCGCACAGGTATATAATTCACCC. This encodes CASSAQVYNSP. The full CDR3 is CASSAQVYNSPLHF.

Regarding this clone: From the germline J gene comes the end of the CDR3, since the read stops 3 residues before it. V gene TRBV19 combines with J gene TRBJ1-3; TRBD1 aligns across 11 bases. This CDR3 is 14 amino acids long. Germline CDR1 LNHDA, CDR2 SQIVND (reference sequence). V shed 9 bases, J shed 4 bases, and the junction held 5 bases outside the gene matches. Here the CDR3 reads CASRTGGSGNTIYF. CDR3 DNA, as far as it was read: TGTGCCAGCAGGACAGGGGGCTCGGGAAACACC.

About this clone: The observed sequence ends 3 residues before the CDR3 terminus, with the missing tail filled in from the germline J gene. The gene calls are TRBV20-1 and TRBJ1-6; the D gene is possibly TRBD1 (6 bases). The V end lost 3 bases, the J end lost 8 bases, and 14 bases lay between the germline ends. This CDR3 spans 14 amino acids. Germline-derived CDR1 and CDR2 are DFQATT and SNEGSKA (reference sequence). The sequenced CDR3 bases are TGCAGTGCTAGGGAGGACAGCCACTATTCACCC. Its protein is CSAREDSHYSP. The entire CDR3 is CSAREDSHYSPLHF.

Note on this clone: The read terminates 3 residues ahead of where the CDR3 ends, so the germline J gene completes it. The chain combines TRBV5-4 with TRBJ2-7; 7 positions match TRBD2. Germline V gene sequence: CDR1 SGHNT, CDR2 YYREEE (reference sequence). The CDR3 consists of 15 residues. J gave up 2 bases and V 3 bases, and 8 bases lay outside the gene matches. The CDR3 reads CASSSGGSPTYEQYF. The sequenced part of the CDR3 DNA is TGTGCCAGCAGCTCGGGGGGTAGTCCTACCTACGAG.

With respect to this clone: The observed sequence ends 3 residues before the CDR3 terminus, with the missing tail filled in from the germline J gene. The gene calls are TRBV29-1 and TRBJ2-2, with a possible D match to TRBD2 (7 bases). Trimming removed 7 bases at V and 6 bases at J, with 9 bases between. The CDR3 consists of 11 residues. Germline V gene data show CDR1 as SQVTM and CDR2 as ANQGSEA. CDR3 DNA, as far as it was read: TGCAGCGGAGGGGGGGCCGGGGAG. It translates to CSGGGAGE. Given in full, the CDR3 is CSGGGAGELFF.

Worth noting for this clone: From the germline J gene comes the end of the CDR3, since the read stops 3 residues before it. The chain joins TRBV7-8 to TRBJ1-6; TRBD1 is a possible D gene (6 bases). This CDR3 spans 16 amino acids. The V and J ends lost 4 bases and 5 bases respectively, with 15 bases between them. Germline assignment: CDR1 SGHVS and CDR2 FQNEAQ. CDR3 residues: CASSSGQSFNNSPLHF. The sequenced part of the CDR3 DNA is TGTGCCAGCAGCTCTGGACAGAGCTTCAATAATTCACCC.

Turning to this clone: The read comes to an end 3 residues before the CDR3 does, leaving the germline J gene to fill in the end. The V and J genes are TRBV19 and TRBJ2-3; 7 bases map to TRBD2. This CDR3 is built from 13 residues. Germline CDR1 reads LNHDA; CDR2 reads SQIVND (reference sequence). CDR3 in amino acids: CASSIAGGEPQYF. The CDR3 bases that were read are TGTGCCAGTAGTATAGCGGGGGGAGAGCCG.

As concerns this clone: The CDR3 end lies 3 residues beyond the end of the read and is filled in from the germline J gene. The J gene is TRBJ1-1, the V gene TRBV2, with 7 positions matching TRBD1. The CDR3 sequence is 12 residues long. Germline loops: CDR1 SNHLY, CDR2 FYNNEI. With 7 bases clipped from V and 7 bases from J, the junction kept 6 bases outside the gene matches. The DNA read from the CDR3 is TGTGCCAGCAAGGGGGACAGCGATGAA. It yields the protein CASKGDSDE. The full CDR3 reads CASKGDSDEAFF.

CDR3 bases read: TGTGCCAGCTCACCGGGACAGGGGTATGGC. This codes for CASSPGQGYG. The whole CDR3 region reads CASSPGQGYGYTF. The V call is TRBV18, the J call TRBJ1-2, with 10 bases matching TRBD1. The CDR3 end lies 3 residues beyond the end of the read and is filled in from the germline J gene. Germline-derived CDR1 and CDR2 are KGHSH and LQKENI. Unmatched junction bases numbered 0, after V lost 3 bases and J lost 5 bases. The CDR3 is 13 residues long. Full variable domain (outside the CDR3, taken from reference TRBV18 and TRBJ1-2): NAGVMQNPRHLVRRRGQEARLRCSPMKGHSHVYWYRQLPEEGLKFMVYLQKENIIDESGMPKERFSAEFPKEGPSILRIQQVVRGDSAAYFCASSPGQGYGYTFGSGTRLTVV.

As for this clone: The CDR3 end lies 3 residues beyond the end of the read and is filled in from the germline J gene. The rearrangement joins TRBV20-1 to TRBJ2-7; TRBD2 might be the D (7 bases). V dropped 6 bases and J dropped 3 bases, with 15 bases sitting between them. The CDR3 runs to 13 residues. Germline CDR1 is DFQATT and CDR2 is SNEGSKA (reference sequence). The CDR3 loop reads CSAVGGADYEQYF. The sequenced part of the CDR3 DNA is TGCAGTGCCGTGGGGGGGGCGGACTACGAG.

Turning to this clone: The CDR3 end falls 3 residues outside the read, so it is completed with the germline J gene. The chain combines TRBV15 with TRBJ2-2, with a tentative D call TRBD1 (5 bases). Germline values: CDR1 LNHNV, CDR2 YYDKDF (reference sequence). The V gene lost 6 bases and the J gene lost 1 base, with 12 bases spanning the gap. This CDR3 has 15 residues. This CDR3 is CATRQKGRNTGELFF. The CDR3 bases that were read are TGTGCCACCAGACAAAAGGGGCGGAACACCGGGGAG. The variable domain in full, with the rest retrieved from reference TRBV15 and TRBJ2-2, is DAMVIQNPRYQVTQFGKPVTLSCSQTLNHNVMYWYQQKSSQAPKLLFHYYDKDFNNEADTPDNFQSRRPNTSFCFLDIRSPGLGDTAMYLCATRQKGRNTGELFFGEGSRLTVL.